A single sample gave rise to the 17 T cell receptor beta chains below, sequenced in a study of control samples from healthy donors and cancer patients. TCRdb keeps only in-frame clones here, not all; method: immunoSEQ multiplex PCR. The sample gives some 120,000 clones, 70% to 90% of which show up once; roughly 40% is in the top ten. Sequences were obtained from blood. These receptors came from a middle-aged man in good health.

This sequence joins TRBV6-1 and TRBJ1-1; D perhaps matches TRBD1 (5 bases). CDR3 size: 14 residues. Germline V gene sequence: CDR1 MNHNS, CDR2 SASEGT. Trimming shortened V by 1 base and J by 6 bases, and 12 bases separated the two germline ends. The CDR3 loop is CASSEVWGGAEAFF. CDR3 bases: TGTGCCAGCAGTGAAGTGTGGGGAGGGGCTGAAGCTTTCTTT.

The chain combines TRBV6-2 or TRBV6-3 with TRBJ2-1; the match to TRBD1 covers 10 bases. The CDR3 is 14 residues long. CDR1 MNHEY and CDR2 SVGEGT come from the germline V gene. Trimming took 5 bases from V and 10 from J; bases not matched to a gene: 8. The CDR3 DNA reads as TGTGCCAGCAGTCGGGACAGGGGCCCCTCGGAGCAGTTCTTC. This gives the protein CASSRDRGPSEQFF.

The CDR3 reads CASSEAKNLEAFF. CDR3 DNA: TGTGCCAGCAGTGAAGCGAAGAATCTGGAAGCTTTCTTT. The gene calls are TRBV6-1 and TRBJ1-1; D gene uncertain. V gave up 0 bases and J gave up 8 bases, with 10 bases separating them. The CDR3 is 13 residues long. The germline gives CDR1 MNHNS, CDR2 SASEGT.

V usage is TRBV29-1 and J usage is TRBJ2-1; a possible D gene is TRBD1 (6 bases). The ends were cut back, 0 bases at V and 4 bases at J, with 13 bases in the middle. The CDR3 covers 15 residues. Germline assignment: CDR1 SQVTM and CDR2 ANQGSEA. The CDR3 coding sequence is TGCAGCGTTGAAGAGCCAGGGGCGATTTACAATGAGCAGTTCTTC. Its protein product is CSVEEPGAIYNEQFF.

This clone has a single count. The chain couples TRBV10-3 to TRBJ1-2; a possible D gene is TRBD1 (6 bases). The germline gives CDR1 ENHRY, CDR2 SYGVKD. With 0 bases removed from V and 12 bases from J, the gap between germline ends came to 23 bases. CDR3 length equals 16 residues. CDR3 in DNA: TGTGCCATCAGTGAGTCCAAGGCAGGGGCCAGCAGTGGAAACACCTTC. Translated, it gives CAISESKAGASSGNTF.

The chain couples TRBV14 to TRBJ2-3; D is ambiguous. Germline lookup yields CDR1 SGHDN and CDR2 FVKESK. V was trimmed by 1 base and J by 7 bases, leaving 12 bases between them. The CDR3 is 14 amino acids. Here the CDR3 reads CASSQAFGRYTQYF. The CDR3 DNA is TGTGCCAGCAGCCAAGCCTTCGGGCGTTATACGCAGTATTTT.

V is TRBV4-3 and J is TRBJ1-5; possible D gene TRBD1, 5 bases. CDR3 length: 15 amino acids. The V end lost 2 bases, the J end lost 2 bases, and 10 bases lay between the germline ends. Germline CDR1 LGHNA, CDR2 YSLEER. The CDR3 nucleotides read TGCGCCAGCAGCCAACAGGGCGGAGGCAATCAGCCCCAGCATTTT. This gives the protein CASSQQGGGNQPQHF.

This clone was detected once. The chain uses TRBV7-9 and TRBJ2-1; D could derive from TRBD1 or TRBD2 (5 bases each). The germline V gene encodes CDR1 SEHNR and CDR2 FQNEAQ (reference sequence). Deletions cut 5 bases from V and 6 bases from J, with 11 bases between. The CDR3 spans 13 residues. The CDR3 DNA reads TGTGCCAGCAGCCGAGGGGACCCCAATGAGCAGTTCTTC. This sequence encodes CASSRGDPNEQFF. The full variable domain, in which reference TRBV7-9 and TRBJ2-1 provide the parts outside the CDR3, is DTGVSQNPRHKITKRGQNVTFRCDPISEHNRLYWYRQTLGQGPEFLTYFQNEAQLEKSRLLSDRFSAERPKGSFSTLEIQRTEQGDSAMYLCASSRGDPNEQFFGPGTRLTVL.

The V and J genes are TRBV27 and TRBJ2-3, with 9 bases lining up with TRBD1. This CDR3 region has 16 residues. V gave up 4 bases and J gave up 3 bases; unmatched junction bases: 8. Germline CDR1 MNHEY, CDR2 SMNVEV (reference sequence). The CDR3 DNA sequence: TGTGCCAGCAGTTCCCTGACAGGGGGGAGGACAGATACGCAGTATTTT. This sequence encodes CASSSLTGGRTDTQYF.

The J gene is TRBJ1-3, the V gene TRBV21-1; the tabulated D call, TRBD1, remains unverified against the DNA. TRBV21-1 is termed a pseudogene. The CDR3 contains 15 residues. CDR3 in DNA: TGTGCCAGCAGCGTCGGCGACAGCTCTGGAAACACCATATATTTT. Translating gives CASSVGDSSGNTIYF.

In its sample, this clone was seen once. The chain joins TRBV7-2 to TRBJ1-5, with D unresolved. This CDR3 spans 15 amino acids. Germline assignment: CDR1 SGHTA and CDR2 FQGNSA. The germline V and J ends were trimmed by 6 bases and 0 bases, with 12 bases remaining between them. CDR3 amino acids: CASRQGGISNQPQHF. The CDR3 nucleotides read TGTGCCAGCAGGCAAGGCGGGATTAGCAATCAGCCCCAGCATTTT.

The chain uses TRBV30 and TRBJ1-3; possibly TRBD1 for D (5 bases). From germline, CDR1 is GTSNPN and CDR2 SVGIG (reference sequence). Deletions cut 4 bases from V and 4 bases from J, with 17 bases between. The CDR3 has 15 residues. The CDR3: CAWTLPRAGGNTIYF. In DNA, the CDR3 is TGTGCCTGGACCCTCCCCCGGGCAGGGGGAAACACCATATATTTT.

The chain recombines TRBV9 with TRBJ1-4; 8 nucleotides match TRBD1. From germline, CDR1 is SGDLS and CDR2 YYNGEE. The CDR3 is 15 residues long. V shed 2 bases and J 7 bases; nucleotides not matched to a gene: 7. The CDR3 protein is CASSVLQGVGEKLFF. DNA for the CDR3: TGTGCCAGCAGCGTCCTACAGGGGGTCGGTGAAAAACTGTTTTTT.

The chain links TRBV24-1 to TRBJ1-1; D gene unclear. CDR3 length: 13 amino acids. V lost 6 bases, J lost 1 base, and 8 bases lay in between. Germline V gene lookup returns CDR1 KGHDR and CDR2 SFDVKD. The CDR3 reads CATSTERNTEAFF. CDR3 sequence (DNA): TGTGCCACCAGTACAGAAAGGAACACTGAAGCTTTCTTT.

This rearrangement joins TRBV5-6 to TRBJ1-5; D remains unclear. From germline, CDR1 is SGHDT and CDR2 YYEEEE. This CDR3 is built from 14 residues. Trimming stripped 0 bases from V and 7 bases from J, with 11 bases between. As DNA, the CDR3 is TGTGCCAGCAGCTTGGGGAAGGGAGGGCAGCCCCAGCATTTT. Amino acids: CASSLGKGGQPQHF.

The chain recombines TRBV6-5 with TRBJ1-1; D remains ambiguous. From germline, CDR1 is MNHEY and CDR2 SVGAGI. This CDR3 comprises 14 residues. The ends were cut back, 2 bases at V and 4 bases at J, with 11 bases in the middle. For the CDR3, the DNA is TGTGCCAGCAGTTACGTCGACCACCTCACTGAAGCTTTCTTT. This encodes CASSYVDHLTEAFF.

The chain is built from TRBV7-2 and TRBJ2-7; D is unresolved. V was pared by 0 bases and J by 7 bases, with 10 bases between. Germline V CDR1 and CDR2: SGHTA, FQGNSA. CDR3 length: 13 amino acids. CDR3 protein: CASSLASAREQYF. The CDR3 DNA reads TGTGCCAGCAGCTTAGCCAGTGCTAGGGAGCAGTACTTC.